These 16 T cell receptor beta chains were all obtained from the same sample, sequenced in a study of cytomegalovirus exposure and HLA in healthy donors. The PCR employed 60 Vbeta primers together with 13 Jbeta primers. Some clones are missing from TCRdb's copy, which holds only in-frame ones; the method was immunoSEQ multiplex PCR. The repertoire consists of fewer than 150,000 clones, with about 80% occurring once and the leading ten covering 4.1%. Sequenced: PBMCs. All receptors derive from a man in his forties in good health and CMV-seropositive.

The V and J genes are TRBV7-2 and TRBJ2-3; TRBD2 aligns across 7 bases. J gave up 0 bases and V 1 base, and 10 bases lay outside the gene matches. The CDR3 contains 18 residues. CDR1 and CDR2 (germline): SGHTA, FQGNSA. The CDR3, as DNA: TGTGCCAGCAGCTTAGGCGGGGGAGGTGAAACTAGCACAGATACGCAGTATTTT. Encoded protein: CASSLGGGGETSTDTQYF. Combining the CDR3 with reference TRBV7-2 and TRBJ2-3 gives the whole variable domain GAGVSQSPSNKVTEKGKDVELRCDPISGHTALYWYRQSLGQGLEFLIYFQGNSAPDKSGLPSDRFSAERTGGSVSTLTIQRTQQEDSAVYLCASSLGGGGETSTDTQYFGPGTRLTVL.

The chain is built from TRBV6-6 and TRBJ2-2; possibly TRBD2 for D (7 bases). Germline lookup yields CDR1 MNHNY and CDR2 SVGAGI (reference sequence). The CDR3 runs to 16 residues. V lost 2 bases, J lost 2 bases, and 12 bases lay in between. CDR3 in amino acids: CASSYRGGSNTGELFF. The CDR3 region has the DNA TGTGCCAGCAGTTACAGGGGGGGCTCCAACACCGGGGAGCTGTTTTTT.

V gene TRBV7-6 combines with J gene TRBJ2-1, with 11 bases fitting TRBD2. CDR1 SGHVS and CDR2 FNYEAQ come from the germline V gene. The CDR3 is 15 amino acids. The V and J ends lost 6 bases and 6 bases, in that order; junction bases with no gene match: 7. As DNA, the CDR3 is TGTGCCAGCAGTGTTAATAGCGGGAGGGTCAATGAGCAGTTCTTC. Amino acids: CASSVNSGRVNEQFF.

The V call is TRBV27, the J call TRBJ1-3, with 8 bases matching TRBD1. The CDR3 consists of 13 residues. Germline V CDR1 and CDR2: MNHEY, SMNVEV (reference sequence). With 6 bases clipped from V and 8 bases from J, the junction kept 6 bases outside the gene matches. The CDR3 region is CASRGQGTDTIYF. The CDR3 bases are TGTGCCAGCAGAGGACAGGGAACGGACACCATATATTTT.

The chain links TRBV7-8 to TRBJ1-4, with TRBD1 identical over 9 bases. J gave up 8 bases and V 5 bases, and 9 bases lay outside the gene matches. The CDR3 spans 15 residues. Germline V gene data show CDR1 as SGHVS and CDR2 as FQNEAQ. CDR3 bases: TGTGCCAGCAGCCACGAGGACAGGGGAGGAGAAAAACTGTTTTTT. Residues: CASSHEDRGGEKLFF. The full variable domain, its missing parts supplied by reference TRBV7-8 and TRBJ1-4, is GAGVSQSPRYKVAKRGQDVALRCDPISGHVSLFWYQQALGQGPEFLTYFQNEAQLDKSGLPSDRFFAERPEGSVSTLKIQRTQQEDSAVYLCASSHEDRGGEKLFFGSGTQLSVL.

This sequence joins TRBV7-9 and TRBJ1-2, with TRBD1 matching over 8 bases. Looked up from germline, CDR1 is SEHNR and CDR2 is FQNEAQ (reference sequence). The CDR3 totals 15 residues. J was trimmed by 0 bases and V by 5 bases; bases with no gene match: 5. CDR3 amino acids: CASSVGQDPNYGYTF. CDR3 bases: TGTGCCAGCAGCGTGGGACAGGACCCTAACTATGGCTACACCTTC.

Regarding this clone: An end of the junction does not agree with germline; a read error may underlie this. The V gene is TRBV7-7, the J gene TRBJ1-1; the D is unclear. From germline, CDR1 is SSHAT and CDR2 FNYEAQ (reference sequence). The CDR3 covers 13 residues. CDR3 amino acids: CASSPSVDTEAFF. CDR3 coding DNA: TGTGCTAGCAGCCCTTCGGTGGACACTGAAGCTTTCTTT.

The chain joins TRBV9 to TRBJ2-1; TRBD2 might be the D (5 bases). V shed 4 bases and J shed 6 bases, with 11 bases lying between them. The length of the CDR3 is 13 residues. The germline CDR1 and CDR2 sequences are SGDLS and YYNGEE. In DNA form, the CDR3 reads TGTGCCAGCAGCATCCGGGATTTCAATGAGCAGTTCTTC. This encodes CASSIRDFNEQFF.

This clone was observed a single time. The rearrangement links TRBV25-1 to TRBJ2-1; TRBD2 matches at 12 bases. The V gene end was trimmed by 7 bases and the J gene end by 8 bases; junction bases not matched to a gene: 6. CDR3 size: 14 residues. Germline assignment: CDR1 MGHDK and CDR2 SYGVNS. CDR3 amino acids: CASKLAGGYDEQFF. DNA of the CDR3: TGTGCCAGCAAGCTAGCGGGAGGGTACGATGAGCAGTTCTTC.

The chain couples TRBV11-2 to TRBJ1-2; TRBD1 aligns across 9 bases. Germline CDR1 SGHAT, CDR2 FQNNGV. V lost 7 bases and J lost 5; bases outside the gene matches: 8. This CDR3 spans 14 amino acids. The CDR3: CASTHAGTGYGYTF. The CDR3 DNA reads TGTGCCAGCACCCATGCCGGGACAGGGTATGGCTACACCTTC.

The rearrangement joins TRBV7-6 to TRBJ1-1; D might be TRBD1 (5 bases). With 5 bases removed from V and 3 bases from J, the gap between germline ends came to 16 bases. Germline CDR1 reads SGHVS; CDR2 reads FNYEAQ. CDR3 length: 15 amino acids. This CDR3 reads CASSPSIGGDTEAFF. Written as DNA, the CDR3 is TGTGCCAGCAGCCCGTCGATTGGAGGGGACACTGAAGCTTTCTTT.

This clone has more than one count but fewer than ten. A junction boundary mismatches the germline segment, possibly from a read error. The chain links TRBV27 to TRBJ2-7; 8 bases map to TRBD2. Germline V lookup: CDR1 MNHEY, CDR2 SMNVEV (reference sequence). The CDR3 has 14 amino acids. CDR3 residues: CASGLAGPPGEQYF. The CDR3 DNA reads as TGTGCCAGCGGTTTAGCGGGGCCCCCGGGCGAGCAGTACTTC.

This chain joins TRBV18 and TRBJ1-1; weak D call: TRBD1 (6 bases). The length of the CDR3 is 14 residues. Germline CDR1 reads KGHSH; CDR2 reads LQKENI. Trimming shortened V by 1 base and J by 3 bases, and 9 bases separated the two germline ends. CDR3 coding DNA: TGTGCCAGCTCACCACAGGGGGAATACACTGAAGCTTTCTTT. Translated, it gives CASSPQGEYTEAFF.

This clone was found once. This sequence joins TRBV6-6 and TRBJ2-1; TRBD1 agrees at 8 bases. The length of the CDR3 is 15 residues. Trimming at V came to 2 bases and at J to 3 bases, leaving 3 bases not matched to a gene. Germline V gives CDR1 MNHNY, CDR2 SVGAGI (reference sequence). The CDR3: CASSYAGQDYNEQFF. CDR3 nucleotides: TGTGCCAGCAGTTACGCGGGACAGGACTACAATGAGCAGTTCTTC.

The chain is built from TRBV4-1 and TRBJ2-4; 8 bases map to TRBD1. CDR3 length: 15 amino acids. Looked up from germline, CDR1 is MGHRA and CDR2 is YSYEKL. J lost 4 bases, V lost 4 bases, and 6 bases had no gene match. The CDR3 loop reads CASSRGQGTKNIQYF. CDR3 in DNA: TGCGCCAGCAGCCGAGGACAGGGCACTAAAAACATTCAGTACTTC.

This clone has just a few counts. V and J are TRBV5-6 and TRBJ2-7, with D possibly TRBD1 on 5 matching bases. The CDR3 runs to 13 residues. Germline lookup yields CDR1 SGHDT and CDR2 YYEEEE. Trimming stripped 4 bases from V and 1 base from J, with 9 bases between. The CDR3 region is CASSTDRSYEQYF. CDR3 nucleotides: TGTGCCAGCAGCACCGACAGATCCTACGAGCAGTACTTC.